This T cell receptor beta chain was sequenced during a study of Graves' ophthalmopathy and Graves' hyperthyroidism. Note on this clonotype: Antigen specificity is unknown.

Germline V gene sequence: CDR1 ENHRY, CDR2 SYGVKD. This CDR3 is built from 15 residues. Deletions cut 10 bases from V and 7 bases from J, with 25 bases between. Moderate-to-severe activity, CAS at least 3, NOSPECS at least 4 and duration under 3 months characterized donors with ophthalmopathy. Excluded were patients with other autoimmune diseases, uncontrolled infections, pregnancy or lactation. Fresh peripheral blood (10 ml) yielded the PBMCs. Whole-study results and caveats: Detection in blood was also observed for most expanded thyroid clonotypes above 0.001 frequency.

RNA transcripts served as template for amplifying TCR beta CDR3 sequences. Second-round multiplex PCR followed a first-round RT-PCR using HTBI primers. A single record per CDR3 protein comes from TCRdb applying MiXCR to the multiplex PCR reads. Of more than 550,000 distinct CDR3 sequences in the sample, about 41% were seen once. The sequence derives from an adult man with Graves' ophthalmopathy. The chain has TRBV10-3 and TRBJ1-2; unclear D gene. Source material: peripheral blood. The CDR3: CASSQVRGPIGGYTF. The CDR3 nucleotides are TGTGCCAGCAGCCAAGTTCGAGGGCCAATTGGTGGCTACACCTTC.